One T cell receptor beta chain is described in this entry. The data stem from a study of blood T cell repertoires in COVID-19. Whole-study context: From the United States, Italy and Spain came samples of acute and convalescent COVID-19. Sources were T cells, B-cell-depleted T cells, or PBMCs; the material itself was cDNA or gDNA.

The germline CDR1 and CDR2 sequences are LNHNV and YYDKDF (reference sequence). V lost 0 bases and J lost 0, with 9 bases in between. The CDR3 is made up of 15 amino acids. It was during active infection that Seattle patients were enrolled and then longitudinally followed. How the authors handled the data: Estimated nucleated cell counts came from reference gene primer amplification. Generated by immunoSEQ multiplex PCR, the TCRdb table keeps only in-frame clones and is missing some. D and trimming come from the DNA, and the V and J calls and clone size come from that table. The table has about 70,000 clones, about 89% seen once.

The rearrangement joins TRBV15 to TRBJ2-7; D is unresolved. The sequence derives from a man in his fifties or sixties with COVID-19, enrolled during active disease. Sequenced: peripheral blood. CDR3 bases: TGTGCCACCAGCAGAGAGCGAGCGAGCTCCTACGAGCAGTACTTC. It yields the protein CATSRERASSYEQYF.